This entry lists 24 T cell receptor beta chains sequenced from one sample in a study of shared clonotypes between healthy human individuals. Produced via immunoSEQ multiplex PCR; TCRdb's table is partial and in-frame only. This table holds about 1.5 million clones, around 98% found once. Sequences were obtained from naive CD4+ T cells sorted from blood. As to subset: CD45RA+ positively selected. All receptors come from a man younger than 40 in good health.

This chain connects TRBV7-9 to TRBJ1-2; maybe TRBD1 (6 bases). This CDR3 comprises 12 residues. The germline gives CDR1 SEHNR, CDR2 FQNEAQ (reference sequence). V was shortened by 2 bases and J by 10 bases, with 11 bases between the two germline ends. DNA of the CDR3: TGTGCCAGCAGCTTAACAGGGACCCCCTACACCTTC. Translating gives CASSLTGTPYTF.

This clone came up once. The chain is built from TRBV5-1 and TRBJ2-5, with TRBD1 identical over 9 bases. V gave up 3 bases and J gave up 4 bases; unmatched junction bases: 10. Germline CDR1 SGHRS, CDR2 YFSETQ. This CDR3 is built from 16 residues. The CDR3 nucleotides read TGCGCCAGCAGCTCTTCCGGGACAGGGTTCATAGAGACCCAGTACTTC. It is translated as CASSSSGTGFIETQYF.

The gene calls are TRBV7-3 and TRBJ2-5; 11 nucleotides agree with TRBD2. CDR1 SGHTA and CDR2 FQGTGA come from the germline V gene. V lost 5 bases, J lost 5 bases, and 7 bases stayed unmatched. CDR3 length: 15 amino acids. The CDR3 bases are TGTGCCAGCAGCAAAACTAGCGGGAGTAGGGAGACCCAGTACTTC. It specifies CASSKTSGSRETQYF.

This sequence joins TRBV7-6 and TRBJ2-1, with 13 bases that match TRBD2. Germline V CDR1 and CDR2: SGHVS, FNYEAQ. This CDR3 contains 18 residues. V was clipped by 5 bases and J by 6 bases; unmatched bases: 13. CDR3 amino acids: CASSDRRPGLAGSNEQFF. The CDR3 DNA reads TGTGCCAGCAGCGATCGAAGGCCGGGACTAGCGGGGTCCAATGAGCAGTTCTTC.

With regard to this clone: This sample includes further DNA sequences coding for the same CDR3. The chain couples TRBV20-1 to TRBJ2-5; no clear D gene. CDR1 is DFQATT, CDR2 SNEGSKA, per germline (reference sequence). V lost 6 bases and J lost 4, with 9 bases in between. The CDR3 consists of 11 residues. CDR3 nucleotide sequence: TGCAGTGCGAGAATGATAGAGACCCAGTACTTC. Residues: CSARMIETQYF.

The V gene is TRBV2, the J gene TRBJ1-4, with D perhaps matching TRBD1 (6 bases). Germline loops: CDR1 SNHLY, CDR2 FYNNEI. V was shortened by 5 bases and J by 4 bases, with 8 bases between the two germline ends. The CDR3 runs 13 residues. DNA for the CDR3: TGTGCCAGCAGTCCGGACAGTAATGAAAAACTGTTTTTT. It translates to CASSPDSNEKLFF.

V gene TRBV10-2 combines with J gene TRBJ1-5, with a weak D call TRBD1 (5 bases). Germline CDR1 and CDR2: WSHSY and SAAADI. The V end was cut by 6 bases, the J end by 1 base, with 19 bases between. This CDR3 comprises 17 residues. CDR3 amino acids: CASSEEAGGISNQPQHF. The CDR3 DNA follows: TGCGCCAGCAGCGAGGAGGCCGGGGGTATCAGCAATCAGCCCCAGCATTTT.

Points on this clone: Other nucleotide sequences from this sample produce the same CDR3. The CDR3 DNA follows: TGTGCCAGCAGCTTGACGGGGCCAGAGACCCAGTACTTC. Translation gives CASSLTGPETQYF. The chain carries TRBV5-6 and TRBJ2-5; D assignment may be TRBD1 or TRBD2 (5 bases each). The CDR3 contains 13 residues. The V gene lost 1 base and the J gene lost 4 bases, with 8 bases spanning the gap. Germline V gene sequence: CDR1 SGHDT, CDR2 YYEEEE.

This sequence joins TRBV6-5 and TRBJ2-7; 7 bases agree with TRBD1. This CDR3 comprises 13 residues. Germline V CDR1 and CDR2: MNHEY, SVGAGI. With V trimmed by 8 bases and J by 2 bases, 6 bases remained unmatched. The CDR3 bases are TGTGCCAGCTCCCCCGGGACAGCCTACGAGCAGTACTTC. It is translated as CASSPGTAYEQYF.

The chain employs TRBV5-6 and TRBJ2-6; 10 bases agree with TRBD2. Germline lookup yields CDR1 SGHDT and CDR2 YYEEEE. J was trimmed by 4 bases and V by 3 bases; bases with no gene match: 10. The CDR3 totals 18 residues. CDR3 region: CASSSSSGRLIGANVLTF. The CDR3 DNA follows: TGTGCCAGCAGCTCGAGTAGCGGGAGGCTCATAGGGGCCAACGTCCTGACTTTC.

The rearrangement uses TRBV6-5 and TRBJ2-1, with D unresolved. The CDR3 length is 11 residues. Per germline, CDR1 MNHEY and CDR2 SVGAGI. V was pared by 5 bases and J by 9 bases, with 8 bases between. CDR3 amino acids: CASSNPREQFF. The CDR3 DNA is TGTGCCAGCAGTAACCCCCGTGAGCAGTTCTTC.

The genes are TRBV29-1 and TRBJ1-4; D not certain. The CDR3 extends over 15 amino acids. V lost 6 bases and J lost 4, with 18 bases in between. The V gene's germline CDR1 is SQVTM and CDR2 ANQGSEA. CDR3 nucleotide sequence: TGCAGCGTAGTACCGGGAGTTAGAAGTAATGAAAAACTGTTTTTT. Protein sequence: CSVVPGVRSNEKLFF. The complete variable domain, with remaining parts taken from reference TRBV29-1 and TRBJ1-4, reads SAVISQKPSRDICQRGTSLTIQCQVDSQVTMMFWYRQQPGQSLTLIATANQGSEATYESGFVIDKFPISRPNLTFSTLTVSNMSPEDSSIYLCSVVPGVRSNEKLFFGSGTQLSVL.

This sequence joins TRBV6-1 and TRBJ2-3; TRBD2 matches 7 bases. This CDR3 is built from 14 residues. The V gene's germline CDR1 is MNHNS and CDR2 SASEGT. The CDR3: CALEGGMSTDTQYF. CDR3 nucleotides: TGTGCGTTAGAGGGAGGGATGAGCACAGATACGCAGTATTTT.

This clone has just one count. The sample holds other DNA sequences that translate to the same CDR3. In DNA form, the CDR3 reads TGTGCCAGCACTTCACCCGGGACAGGGGCCTACGAGCAGTACTTC. Translation gives CASTSPGTGAYEQYF. This sequence joins TRBV28 and TRBJ2-7; 10 positions match TRBD1. Germline CDR1 MDHEN, CDR2 SYDVKM. The CDR3 is 15 amino acids. The V and J ends lost 7 bases and 2 bases, in that order; junction bases with no gene match: 8.

Concerning this clone itself: In the same sample, other DNA sequences code for this CDR3. The J gene is TRBJ2-1, the V gene TRBV11-3, with D tentatively TRBD2 (5 bases). Trimming removed 5 bases at V and 10 bases at J, with 9 bases between. The CDR3 is 11 amino acids. CDR1 and CDR2 from the germline V gene are SGHNT and YENEEA. CDR3 sequence: CASSRGNEQFF. DNA for the CDR3: TGTGCCAGCAGCAGAGGGAACGAGCAGTTCTTC.

The rearrangement joins TRBV30 to TRBJ1-2; D is undetermined. The CDR3 has 12 residues. Germline CDR1 is GTSNPN and CDR2 is SVGIG (reference sequence). V lost 6 bases to trimming and J lost 3 bases, with 11 bases between them. DNA of the CDR3: TGTGCCTGCGGACGGAAGCACTATGGCTACACCTTC. It encodes CACGRKHYGYTF.

The chain joins TRBV28 to TRBJ2-1, with 7 bases aligning to TRBD2. Trimming at V came to 9 bases and at J to 4 bases, leaving 6 bases not matched to a gene. CDR1 and CDR2 from the germline V gene are MDHEN and SYDVKM. This CDR3 has 13 amino acids. CDR3 sequence: CARSGISYNEQFF. For the CDR3, the DNA is TGTGCCAGGAGCGGGATTTCGTACAATGAGCAGTTCTTC.

This chain links TRBV19 with TRBJ1-5; TRBD1 agrees at 8 bases. The germline V gene encodes CDR1 LNHDA and CDR2 SQIVND (reference sequence). There are 15 residues in the CDR3. The V segment lost 3 bases and the J segment 5 bases; nucleotides outside the gene matches: 6. CDR3 sequence reads: CASSILGQGHQPQHF. In nucleotides, the CDR3 is TGTGCCAGTAGTATCCTCGGACAGGGACATCAGCCCCAGCATTTT. The whole variable domain, filled in from reference TRBV19 and TRBJ1-5, reads DGGITQSPKYLFRKEGQNVTLSCEQNLNHDAMYWYRQDPGQGLRLIYYSQIVNDFQKGDIAEGYSVSREKKESFPLTVTSAQKNPTAFYLCASSILGQGHQPQHFGDGTRLSIL.

The chain combines TRBV6-5 with TRBJ1-3; D uncertain. CDR1 is MNHEY, CDR2 SVGAGI, per germline. There are 15 residues in the CDR3. The ends were cut back, 4 bases at V and 2 bases at J, with 12 bases in the middle. CDR3 amino acids: CASSFWVGPGNTIYF. The CDR3 DNA is TGTGCCAGCAGTTTTTGGGTGGGTCCTGGAAACACCATATATTTT.

The V and J genes are TRBV5-4 and TRBJ1-2; D gene uncertain. Germline CDR1 is SGHNT and CDR2 is YYREEE (reference sequence). There are 15 residues in the CDR3. V gave up 1 base and J gave up 1 base, with 11 bases separating them. The CDR3 DNA reads TGTGCCAGCAGCTTGAAGGGAAGGAGTAACTATGGCTACACCTTC. Protein sequence: CASSLKGRSNYGYTF.

The J gene is TRBJ1-5, the V gene TRBV2; no firm D call. The CDR3 has 14 residues. V lost 4 bases and J 1 base, leaving 8 bases between the germline ends. CDR1 and CDR2 from the germline V gene are SNHLY and FYNNEI. CDR3 sequence reads: CASSGRVSNQPQHF. The CDR3 DNA reads TGTGCCAGCAGTGGAAGAGTGAGCAATCAGCCCCAGCATTTT. Drawing the rest from reference TRBV2 and TRBJ1-5, the complete variable domain is EPEVTQTPSHQVTQMGQEVILRCVPISNHLYFYWYRQILGQKVEFLVSFYNNEISEKSEIFDDQFSVERPDGSNFTLKIRSTKLEDSAMYFCASSGRVSNQPQHFGDGTRLSIL.

This clone was seen a single time. Other DNA sequences in the sample encode the same CDR3. V usage is TRBV5-1 and J usage is TRBJ2-3; TRBD2 matches at 7 bases. Germline CDR1 SGHRS, CDR2 YFSETQ. V lost 4 bases and J lost 2; bases outside the gene matches: 10. CDR3 length: 16 amino acids. In DNA form, the CDR3 reads TGCGCCAGCAGCCCAGGACTGGCGGGAGACACAGATACGCAGTATTTT. Residues: CASSPGLAGDTDTQYF.

This clone showed up just once. V is TRBV11-2 and J is TRBJ2-7; no reliable D call. V lost 3 bases to trimming and J lost 2 bases, with 20 bases between them. Germline CDR1 is SGHAT and CDR2 is FQNNGV. The CDR3 spans 17 residues. The CDR3 spells CASSLPIVATPAYEQYF. The CDR3, as DNA: TGTGCCAGCAGCTTGCCCATAGTCGCTACGCCGGCCTACGAGCAGTACTTC.

This chain connects TRBV5-4 to TRBJ2-2; 7 bases are a match to TRBD2. V dropped 7 bases and J dropped 2; count of bases not matched to a gene: 8. The CDR3 has 15 residues. Germline-derived CDR1 and CDR2 are SGHNT and YYREEE (reference sequence). The CDR3 nucleotides read TGTGCCAGCGGTCAGGGAGCGGGAAACACCGGGGAGCTGTTTTTT. It yields the protein CASGQGAGNTGELFF.